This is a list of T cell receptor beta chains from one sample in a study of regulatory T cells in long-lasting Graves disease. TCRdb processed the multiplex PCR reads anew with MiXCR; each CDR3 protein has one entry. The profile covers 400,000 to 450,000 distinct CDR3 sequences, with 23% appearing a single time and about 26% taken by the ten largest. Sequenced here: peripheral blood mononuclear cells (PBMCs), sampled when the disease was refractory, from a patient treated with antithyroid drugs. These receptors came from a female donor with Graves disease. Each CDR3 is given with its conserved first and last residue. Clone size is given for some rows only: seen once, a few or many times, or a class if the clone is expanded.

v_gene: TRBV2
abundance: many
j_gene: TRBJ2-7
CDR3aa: CASSAGTSRYEQYF

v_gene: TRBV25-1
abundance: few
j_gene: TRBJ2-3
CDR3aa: CASRQGWSSGATDTQYF

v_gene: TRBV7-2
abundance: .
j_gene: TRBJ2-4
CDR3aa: CASSPPGLTLAKNIQYF

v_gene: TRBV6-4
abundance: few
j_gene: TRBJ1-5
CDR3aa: CASSWDTEYQPQHF

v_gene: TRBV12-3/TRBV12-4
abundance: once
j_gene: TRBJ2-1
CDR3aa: CASSFGSGMGIDEQFF

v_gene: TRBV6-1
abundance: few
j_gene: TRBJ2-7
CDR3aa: CASSYRTGIYEQYF

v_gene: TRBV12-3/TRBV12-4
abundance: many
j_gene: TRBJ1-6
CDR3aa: CASSHWGQGPYNSPLHF

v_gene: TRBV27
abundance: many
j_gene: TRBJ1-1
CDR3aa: CASSIRQGPNTEAFF

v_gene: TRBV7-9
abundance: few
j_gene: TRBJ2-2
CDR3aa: CASSRIQGRGELFF

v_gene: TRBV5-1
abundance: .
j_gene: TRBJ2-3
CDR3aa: CASSEGLAGGPHTDTQYF

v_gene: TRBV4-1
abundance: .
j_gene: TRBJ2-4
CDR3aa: CASSQRTGELSGKNIQYF

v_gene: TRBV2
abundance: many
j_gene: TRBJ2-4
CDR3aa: CASSEEAALLLAKNIQYF

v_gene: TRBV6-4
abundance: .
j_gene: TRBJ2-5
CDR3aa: CASSDEGTETQYF

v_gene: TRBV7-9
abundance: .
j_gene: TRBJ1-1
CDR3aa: CASSRDPGQGSTEAFF

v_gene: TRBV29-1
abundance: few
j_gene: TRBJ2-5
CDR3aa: CSVSGGELQETQYF

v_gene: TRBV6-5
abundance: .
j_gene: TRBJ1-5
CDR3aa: CASSYSGQGRYSNQPQHF

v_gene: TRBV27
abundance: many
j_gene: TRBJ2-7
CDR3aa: CASGTNTYEQYF

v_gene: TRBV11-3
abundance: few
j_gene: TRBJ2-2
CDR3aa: CASTNISRGLAGGGMNTGELFF